Here is one TCR beta chain with its context. This specimen belongs to a study of T cell repertoires in cytomegalovirus infection. Study-level information: Indications of both CMV infection and matching HLA type were provided by public TCR beta signatures.

V was cut by 0 bases and J by 8 bases, with 16 bases left in between. This CDR3 has 15 residues. Looked up from germline, CDR1 is MNHGY and CDR2 is SAAAGT. MiXCR, run by TCRdb on the reads, gives a single entry per CDR3 protein. The sample has under 200,000 distinct CDR3 sequences, approximately 17% seen once. Material: CD8+ T cells from PBMCs. The chain has TRBV6-8 and TRBJ1-2; a possible D gene is TRBD1 (6 bases). This clonotype was sampled from a human donor in good health (CMV status not recorded). Some clones in this sample may be carry-over from other donors' samples. This CDR3 is CASSYSTDRTRGYTF. CDR3 sequence (DNA): TGTGCCAGCAGTTACTCCACGGACAGAACTAGGGGCTACACCTTC.